Below, 32 T cell receptor beta chains from the same sample are listed, as sequenced in a study of T-cell reconstitution after alpha-beta-depleted transplantation in children. The TCRbeta library was prepared with unique molecular identifiers. A single record per CDR3 protein comes from TCRdb applying MiXCR to the PCR reads. The repertoire includes about 300,000 distinct CDR3 sequences, approximately 7.3% of them detected once, and around 9.8% sits in the top ten. General study findings and limits: Among T cells one year after transplant, newly produced cells accounted for most counts and diversity.

For these receptors, no antigen is known. The source was peripheral blood, collected 360 days after TCRalphabeta/CD19-depleted stem cell transplant. These receptors came from a female patient between 2 and 15 years old who had a stem cell transplant for Fanconi anemia, so the T cells may come from the graft donor.

This clonotype showed up many times. The V gene is TRBV4-2, the J gene TRBJ2-3; TRBD2 agrees at 15 bases. Germline CDR1 and CDR2: LGHNA and YNFKEQ. CDR3 length: 17 residues. After removal of 2 bases from V and 6 bases from J, the junction contained 6 bases not matched to a gene. The CDR3 spells CASSQPQGLAGGDTQYF. The CDR3 DNA follows: TGTGCCAGCAGCCAACCCCAGGGACTAGCGGGGGGTGATACGCAGTATTTT.

This clonotype was picked up many times. The chain uses TRBV5-1 and TRBJ2-3; D remains ambiguous. Germline V gene sequence: CDR1 SGHRS, CDR2 YFSETQ. CDR3 length: 14 amino acids. Trimming cost V 2 bases and J 2 bases, with 9 bases left between them. Here the CDR3 reads CASSLGLPTDTQYF. As DNA, the CDR3 is TGCGCCAGCAGCTTAGGCCTCCCCACAGATACGCAGTATTTT.

A few counts support this clonotype. The chain employs TRBV5-1 and TRBJ2-1; D may be TRBD2 (5 bases). The V end lost 1 base, the J end lost 4 bases, and 9 bases lay between the germline ends. The CDR3 sequence is 14 residues long. Germline V CDR1 and CDR2: SGHRS, YFSETQ. The CDR3 here is CASSLIRDYNEQFF. CDR3 nucleotide sequence: TGCGCCAGCAGCTTGATTCGGGATTACAATGAGCAGTTCTTC. Based on the CDR3 plus reference TRBV5-1 and TRBJ2-1, the full variable domain is KAGVTQTPRYLIKTRGQQVTLSCSPISGHRSVSWYQQTPGQGLQFLFEYFSETQRNKGNFPGRFSGRQFSNSRSEMNVSTLELGDSALYLCASSLIRDYNEQFFGPGTRLTVL.

The chain has TRBV27 and TRBJ2-4; no clear D gene. CDR3 length: 14 residues. Germline V lookup: CDR1 MNHEY, CDR2 SMNVEV (reference sequence). The V gene lost 3 bases and the J gene lost 2 bases, with 8 bases spanning the gap. The DNA of the CDR3 is TGTGCCAGCAGTTTTCGGATAACCAAAAACATTCAGTACTTC. Its translation is CASSFRITKNIQYF.

The table lists this clonotype with many counts. This chain links TRBV4-2 with TRBJ2-2; 8 positions agree with TRBD2. After removal of 0 bases from V and 4 bases from J, the junction contained 4 bases not matched to a gene. The germline gives CDR1 LGHNA, CDR2 YNFKEQ. This CDR3 has 16 residues. CDR3 sequence reads: CASSQDGRGATGELFF. CDR3 nucleotides: TGTGCCAGCAGCCAAGACGGGCGGGGGGCCACCGGGGAGCTGTTTTTT.

This chain joins TRBV7-9 and TRBJ2-5; the match to TRBD2 covers 13 bases. Trimming removed 4 bases from V and 0 bases from J; junction bases left unmatched: 8. The CDR3 has 18 amino acids. Germline V gives CDR1 SEHNR, CDR2 FQNEAQ (reference sequence). The chain's CDR3 is CASSSGTSGVGYQETQYF. CDR3 bases: TGTGCCAGCAGCTCCGGGACTAGCGGGGTTGGATACCAAGAGACCCAGTACTTC.

V and J are TRBV7-2 and TRBJ1-1, with TRBD1 as a possible D gene (6 bases). Germline V gives CDR1 SGHTA, CDR2 FQGNSA. V lost 7 bases and J lost 0, with 24 bases in between. The CDR3 is 18 amino acids. The CDR3 sequence: CASTTSQAPGDLNTEAFF. CDR3 in DNA: TGTGCCAGCACCACATCGCAAGCCCCAGGGGACCTGAACACTGAAGCTTTCTTT.

At least ten counts were recorded for this clonotype. The rearrangement uses TRBV13 and TRBJ1-2; D not certain. The CDR3 spans 13 residues. CDR1 is PRHDT, CDR2 FYEKMQ, per germline (reference sequence). V was cut by 4 bases and J by 6 bases, with 12 bases left in between. The CDR3 nucleotides are TGTGCCAGCAGCTCCCCGGGATCAAATGGCTACACCTTC. This translates into CASSSPGSNGYTF. Supplemented by reference TRBV13 and TRBJ1-2, the full variable domain reads AAGVIQSPRHLIKEKRETATLKCYPIPRHDTVYWYQQGPGQDPQFLISFYEKMQSDKGSIPDRFSAQQFSDYHSELNMSSLELGDSALYFCASSSPGSNGYTFGSGTRLTVV.

At least ten counts were recorded for this clonotype. Here the CDR3 reads CASRLSGGAAKNIQYF. In DNA form, the CDR3 reads TGTGCCAGCAGACTCAGCGGGGGGGCAGCAAAAAACATTCAGTACTTC. The chain joins TRBV28 to TRBJ2-4; TRBD2 matches at 10 bases. After removal of 6 bases from V and 4 bases from J, the junction contained 9 bases not matched to a gene. The V gene's germline CDR1 is MDHEN and CDR2 SYDVKM. The CDR3 consists of 16 residues.

With respect to this clonotype: This may be a read error: a much more frequent sequence differs by one nucleotide. This chain connects TRBV5-6 to TRBJ2-3; the D call may be TRBD1 or TRBD2 (5 bases each). Trimming shortened V by 4 bases and J by 2 bases, and 14 bases separated the two germline ends. Germline lookup yields CDR1 SGHDT and CDR2 YYEEEE. This CDR3 contains 15 residues. CDR3 nucleotide sequence: TGTGCCAGCAGCACCAGGGACCCCAACACAGATACGCAGTATTTT. Amino acid sequence: CASSTRDPNTDTQYF. The full variable domain, with the rest looked up from reference TRBV5-6 and TRBJ2-3, is DAGVTQSPTHLIKTRGQQVTLRCSPKSGHDTVSWYQQALGQGPQFIFQYYEEEERQRGNFPDRFSGHQFPNYSSELNVNALLLGDSALYLCASSTRDPNTDTQYFGPGTRLTVL.

This clonotype was recorded at least ten times. The V and J genes are TRBV5-6 and TRBJ2-3, with D perhaps matching TRBD1 (5 bases). The CDR3 is 17 amino acids. CDR1 and CDR2 from the germline V gene are SGHDT and YYEEEE. The germline V and J ends were trimmed by 4 bases and 2 bases, with 20 bases remaining between them. The CDR3 region is CASSPLFQGRDTDTQYF. In nucleotides, the CDR3 is TGTGCCAGCAGCCCCCTTTTCCAGGGAAGGGACACAGATACGCAGTATTTT.

This clonotype came up many times. This chain links TRBV28 with TRBJ2-7; the match to TRBD2 covers 8 bases. CDR3 length: 15 residues. In germline, CDR1 is MDHEN, CDR2 SYDVKM. V lost 5 bases to trimming and J lost 3 bases; unmatched junction nucleotides: 9. The CDR3 DNA is TGTGCCAGCAGTACCGATCCCGGGACTAGCTACGAGCAGTACGTC. It encodes CASSTDPGTSYEQYV.

In its sample, this clonotype was seen a few times. Relative to the germline gene, one junction end is altered; a read error may explain this. The chain combines TRBV20-1 with TRBJ2-1; 11 bases are a match to TRBD2. Germline V gene data show CDR1 as DFQATT and CDR2 as SNEGSKA (reference sequence). The CDR3 spans 16 residues. CDR3 nucleotide sequence: TGCTGTGCTAGCGATAGCGGGGGGGACCTACACAATGAGCAGTTCTTC. Protein: CCASDSGGDLHNEQFF.

The rearrangement links TRBV20-1 to TRBJ2-5, with 9 bases lining up with TRBD2. The germline V gene encodes CDR1 DFQATT and CDR2 SNEGSKA (reference sequence). The CDR3 spans 16 residues. With 0 bases clipped from V and 4 bases from J, the junction kept 9 bases outside the gene matches. CDR3 in amino acids: CSARDPGGGAGETQYF. Here the CDR3 DNA reads TGCAGTGCTAGAGATCCGGGCGGGGGGGCCGGAGAGACCCAGTACTTC.

This clonotype was seen more than once but under ten times. V is TRBV12-3 or TRBV12-4 and J is TRBJ2-1, with 16 positions matching TRBD2. After removal of 6 bases from V and 2 bases from J, the junction contained 10 bases not matched to a gene. CDR3 length: 19 amino acids. CDR3 nucleotides: TGTGCCAGCAGCGGGACTAGCGGGAGGGCTTGGGGAACCTACAATGAGCAGTTCTTC. Amino acid sequence: CASSGTSGRAWGTYNEQFF.

This clonotype has ten or more counts. The V gene is TRBV6-1, the J gene TRBJ2-6; possibly TRBD2 for D (6 bases). V lost 10 bases and J lost 0, with 7 bases in between. The CDR3 contains 13 residues. CDR1 and CDR2 from the germline V gene are MNHNS and SASEGT. CDR3 in amino acids: CATGDSGANVLTF. The CDR3 DNA is TGTGCCACGGGGGACTCTGGGGCCAACGTCCTGACTTTC.

This chain uses TRBV4-1 with TRBJ1-1; tentative D call: TRBD1 (6 bases). Germline V gene lookup returns CDR1 MGHRA and CDR2 YSYEKL. V lost 5 bases, J lost 2 bases, and 36 bases lay in between. The CDR3 runs to 22 residues. The CDR3 reads CASSVRSDPGDGGWPLNTEAFF. For the CDR3, the DNA is TGCGCCAGCAGCGTACGGTCCGATCCAGGGGATGGGGGATGGCCGTTAAACACTGAAGCTTTCTTT.

The chain carries TRBV11-2 and TRBJ2-5; maybe TRBD1 (5 bases). The ends were cut back, 4 bases at V and 5 bases at J, with 17 bases in the middle. The V gene's germline CDR1 is SGHAT and CDR2 FQNNGV. This CDR3 is 15 amino acids long. DNA of the CDR3: TGTGCCAGCAGCTCAGGGAAACAGGTCAGCGAGACCCAGTACTTC. Translation: CASSSGKQVSETQYF.

This clonotype was counted ten times or more. The chain combines TRBV20-1 with TRBJ2-5; TRBD2 matches 7 bases. V shed 2 bases, J shed 7 bases, and the junction held 7 bases outside the gene matches. The CDR3 spans 13 residues. Looked up from germline, CDR1 is DFQATT and CDR2 is SNEGSKA (reference sequence). The CDR3 DNA sequence: TGCAGTGCTAGACGCGGGGGACCCAGGACCCAGTACTTC. It codes for CSARRGGPRTQYF.

This clonotype was counted ten times or more. This chain joins TRBV5-1 and TRBJ1-1, with D hard to call. Trimming shortened V by 4 bases and J by 5 bases, and 18 bases separated the two germline ends. This CDR3 region has 15 residues. Germline CDR1 SGHRS, CDR2 YFSETQ. The CDR3 DNA follows: TGCGCCAGCAGCCTCCTTTTGGGGTCGGAGACTGAAGCTTTCTTT. Residues: CASSLLLGSETEAFF.

This clonotype has at least ten counts. V gene TRBV7-2 combines with J gene TRBJ2-7; D is perhaps TRBD2 (6 bases). Germline lookup yields CDR1 SGHTA and CDR2 FQGNSA. The CDR3 has 12 amino acids. V lost 8 bases and J lost 0, with 8 bases in between. The CDR3 region has the DNA TGTGCCAGCGGGGGGAGCTCCTACGAGCAGTACTTC. Amino acids: CASGGSSYEQYF.

This clonotype was detected many times. The chain combines TRBV20-1 with TRBJ1-6; a weak D match, TRBD1 (6 bases). CDR1 and CDR2 from the germline V gene are DFQATT and SNEGSKA (reference sequence). V dropped 2 bases and J dropped 10 bases, with 12 bases sitting between them. CDR3 length: 13 amino acids. The DNA of the CDR3 is TGCAGTGCTAGACCAGGGGCAAGATCACCCCTCCACTTT. Its protein is CSARPGARSPLHF.

This clonotype was detected many times. The genes are TRBV18 and TRBJ2-5; tentatively, D is TRBD2 (5 bases). V lost 3 bases and J lost 5, with 13 bases in between. CDR3 length: 14 amino acids. Germline assignment: CDR1 KGHSH and CDR2 LQKENI. CDR3 in amino acids: CASSPGGSRETQYF. The CDR3 DNA reads as TGTGCCAGCTCACCCGGAGGTAGCAGGGAGACCCAGTACTTC.

This clonotype came up many times. This chain connects TRBV12-3 or TRBV12-4 to TRBJ1-1; no clear D gene. The ends were cut back, 9 bases at V and 4 bases at J, with 12 bases in the middle. The CDR3 contains 12 residues. The CDR3 DNA follows: TGTGCCAGTTGCAATACCGGCACTGAAGCTTTCTTT. Protein product: CASCNTGTEAFF.

This rearrangement joins TRBV18 to TRBJ1-2; TRBD1 agrees at 7 bases. This CDR3 has 15 residues. Germline V CDR1 and CDR2: KGHSH, LQKENI. V lost 3 bases and J lost 4; bases outside the gene matches: 8. The CDR3 coding sequence is TGTGCCAGCTCACCTGACAGGGTACCCCTCTATGGCTACACCTTC. Residues: CASSPDRVPLYGYTF.

This clonotype was counted only a few times. The chain couples TRBV27 to TRBJ1-1; D not certain. This CDR3 has 13 residues. Germline V lookup: CDR1 MNHEY, CDR2 SMNVEV (reference sequence). Trimming took 2 bases from V and 5 from J, leaving 9 bases between them. This CDR3 is CASSLAVWTEAFF. The CDR3, as DNA: TGTGCCAGCAGTTTAGCAGTTTGGACTGAAGCTTTCTTT.

The sample holds a few counts of this clonotype. V usage is TRBV5-1 and J usage is TRBJ1-2; 8 bases are shared with TRBD1. The trim removed 0 bases at V and 3 bases at J, leaving 7 bases unmatched. Germline CDR1 and CDR2: SGHRS and YFSETQ. The length of the CDR3 is 16 residues. In nucleotides, the CDR3 is TGCGCCAGCAGCTTGGAGGTCGGACAGGGCTACTATGGCTACACCTTC. Its translation: CASSLEVGQGYYGYTF. The full variable domain, with the rest looked up from reference TRBV5-1 and TRBJ1-2, is KAGVTQTPRYLIKTRGQQVTLSCSPISGHRSVSWYQQTPGQGLQFLFEYFSETQRNKGNFPGRFSGRQFSNSRSEMNVSTLELGDSALYLCASSLEVGQGYYGYTFGSGTRLTVV.

V is TRBV11-2 and J is TRBJ2-3; no reliable D call. The CDR3 is 15 amino acids. Trimming took 0 bases from V and 5 from J, leaving 12 bases between them. In germline, CDR1 is SGHAT, CDR2 FQNNGV. This CDR3 reads CASSLDLEVKDTQYF. CDR3 DNA sequence: TGTGCCAGCAGCTTAGATCTAGAGGTAAAAGATACGCAGTATTTT.

The CDR3 DNA sequence: TGCAGTGCTACCCCAGACTCTGGGGCCAACGTCCTGACTTTC. Translation: CSATPDSGANVLTF. V and J are TRBV20-1 and TRBJ2-6; D remains ambiguous. The germline V gene encodes CDR1 DFQATT and CDR2 SNEGSKA (reference sequence). The V and J ends lost 4 bases and 0 bases respectively, with 7 bases between them. The CDR3 runs to 14 residues.

The chain joins TRBV11-2 to TRBJ2-7; 10 bases agree with TRBD2. V lost 1 base and J lost 4; bases outside the gene matches: 7. The CDR3 covers 16 residues. Per germline, CDR1 SGHAT and CDR2 FQNNGV. The CDR3 loop is CASSLGFGTSVYEQYF. The CDR3 bases are TGTGCCAGCAGCTTAGGATTCGGGACTAGCGTGTACGAGCAGTACTTC.

This clonotype showed up just a few times. This rearrangement joins TRBV6-1 to TRBJ2-5; TRBD1 matches at 7 bases. From germline, CDR1 is MNHNS and CDR2 SASEGT. The CDR3 has 16 amino acids. V shed 5 bases, J shed 1 base, and the junction held 10 bases outside the gene matches. CDR3 in amino acids: CASSPRTGRLQETQYF. In DNA form, the CDR3 reads TGTGCCAGCAGTCCGAGGACAGGTCGACTCCAAGAGACCCAGTACTTC.

This clonotype appeared many times. The chain has TRBV9 and TRBJ2-3, with TRBD2 matching 10 bases. Per germline, CDR1 SGDLS and CDR2 YYNGEE. The CDR3 length is 15 residues. The J segment lost 5 bases and the V segment lost 4 bases, leaving 7 bases of the junction unmatched. The CDR3 sequence: CASSPVAGGRDTQYF. The CDR3 DNA reads TGTGCCAGCAGCCCCGTAGCGGGGGGCCGAGATACGCAGTATTTT.